Below, 11 T cell receptor beta chains from the same sample are listed, as sequenced in a study of blood T cell repertoires in COVID-19. The method was immunoSEQ multiplex PCR; TCRdb's version includes in-frame clones alone and lacks a portion of them. This table holds under 450,000 clones, around 83% found once. Specimen: PBMCs or T cells enriched from blood (not recorded which). These receptors were collected from a woman aged 45-65 years who had recovered from COVID-19.

J is TRBJ2-5 and V is TRBV5-1; D call uncertain. Germline CDR1 reads SGHRS; CDR2 reads YFSETQ. V lost 0 bases and J lost 4, with 13 bases in between. This CDR3 contains 15 residues. Here the CDR3 reads CASSLDTGSGETQYF. Written as DNA, the CDR3 is TGCGCCAGCAGCTTGGATACGGGTTCGGGAGAGACCCAGTACTTC.

The chain uses TRBV6-1 and TRBJ2-7, with TRBD1 identical over 9 bases. Germline V gene data show CDR1 as MNHNS and CDR2 as SASEGT. The CDR3 loop spans 14 amino acids. The ends lost 3 bases at V and 3 bases at J; junction bases unmatched: 3. The CDR3 is CASSEGQGFYEQYF. CDR3 sequence (DNA): TGTGCCAGCAGTGAGGGACAGGGATTCTACGAGCAGTACTTC.

The V and J genes are TRBV6-5 and TRBJ1-4; 7 nucleotides match TRBD1. The V gene's germline CDR1 is MNHEY and CDR2 SVGAGI. J was trimmed by 10 bases and V by 6 bases; bases with no gene match: 11. CDR3 length: 14 amino acids. The DNA for the CDR3 is TGTGCCAGCAGCCCGACAGGGACTTGGGCAAAACTGTTTTTT. Translating it yields CASSPTGTWAKLFF.

V gene TRBV20-1 combines with J gene TRBJ2-7; 7 bases align to TRBD2. V was clipped by 7 bases and J by 5 bases; unmatched bases: 5. Germline V lookup: CDR1 DFQATT, CDR2 SNEGSKA (reference sequence). This CDR3 has 11 residues. This CDR3 reads CSEAGEDEQYF. The CDR3 DNA is TGCAGTGAGGCGGGAGAGGACGAGCAGTACTTC.

V usage is TRBV28 and J usage is TRBJ2-7; 8 positions match TRBD1. V gave up 6 bases and J gave up 6 bases; unmatched junction bases: 13. Germline V gene sequence: CDR1 MDHEN, CDR2 SYDVKM. The CDR3 has 15 amino acids. This chain's CDR3 is CASSRPHQGALEQYF. Here the CDR3 DNA reads TGTGCCAGCAGCCGACCCCACCAGGGGGCTCTCGAGCAGTACTTC.

The chain is built from TRBV7-2 and TRBJ1-5; D remains unclear. V gave up 4 bases and J gave up 2 bases, with 12 bases separating them. This CDR3 spans 15 amino acids. In germline, CDR1 is SGHTA, CDR2 FQGNSA. The CDR3 spells CASSSDSYGNQPQHF. The CDR3 nucleotides are TGTGCCAGCAGCTCAGACTCTTATGGCAATCAGCCCCAGCATTTT.

This clone has just a few counts. This chain uses TRBV19 with TRBJ1-2; D unresolved. In germline, CDR1 is LNHDA, CDR2 SQIVND (reference sequence). V lost 3 bases to trimming and J lost 0 bases, with 5 bases between them. This CDR3 is built from 13 residues. The CDR3 spells CASSIVTNYGYTF. CDR3 bases: TGTGCCAGTAGTATTGTCACTAACTATGGCTACACCTTC.

This clone has just a few counts. The chain recombines TRBV30 with TRBJ1-2; D is unclear. Trimming removed 0 bases from V and 0 bases from J, with 5 bases in between. The length of the CDR3 is 13 residues. Germline V CDR1 and CDR2: GTSNPN, SVGIG (reference sequence). The DNA of the CDR3 is TGTGCCTGGAGTGTACGGGCTAACTATGGCTACACCTTC. Encoded protein: CAWSVRANYGYTF. The full variable domain, completed using reference TRBV30 and TRBJ1-2, is SQTIHQWPATLVQPVGSPLSLECTVEGTSNPNLYWYRQAAGRGLQLLFYSVGIGQISSEVPQNLSASRPQDRQFILSSKKLLLSDSGFYLCAWSVRANYGYTFGSGTRLTVV.

This sequence joins TRBV7-3 and TRBJ2-2; maybe TRBD2 (5 bases). Germline CDR1 reads SGHTA; CDR2 reads FQGTGA. Trimming left V 5 bases short and J 7 bases short, with 17 bases between. The CDR3 contains 15 residues. Written as DNA, the CDR3 is TGTGCCAGCAGCCAGGAAGGGCTTGGAGGCGGGGAGCTGTTTTTT. Its translation: CASSQEGLGGGELFF.

The CDR3 region has the DNA TGTGCCAGCAGGGACTTCACAGATACGCAGTATTTT. It translates to CASRDFTDTQYF. This chain joins TRBV12-3 or TRBV12-4 and TRBJ2-3, with TRBD2 as a possible D gene (5 bases). Trimming pared 6 bases from V and 2 bases from J, leaving 6 bases between. The CDR3 runs 12 residues.

This clone was recorded a few times. The rearrangement joins TRBV25-1 to TRBJ2-3; TRBD2 aligns across 13 bases. This CDR3 contains 16 residues. The germline CDR1 and CDR2 sequences are MGHDK and SYGVNS. The J segment lost 6 bases and the V segment lost 4 bases, leaving 7 bases of the junction unmatched. The CDR3 here is CASSAGLAGRLDTQYF. DNA for the CDR3: TGTGCCAGCAGTGCGGGACTAGCGGGACGGCTGGATACGCAGTATTTT.